This TCR beta chain was recovered during a study of shared clonotypes between healthy human individuals. Trimming stripped 7 bases from V and 4 bases from J, with 13 bases between. Germline V gene lookup returns CDR1 MNHNS and CDR2 SASEGT. This CDR3 region has 14 residues. Clones were sequenced by immunoSEQ multiplex PCR, and TCRdb holds only the in-frame ones, with some missing. The sample records about 360,000 clones, more than 60% being singletons. This chain connects TRBV6-1 to TRBJ2-2; D gene uncertain. The sample consisted of memory CD4+ T cells sorted from blood. Documented subset: CD45RA-negative fraction. This sequence originates from a man aged 25 to 40 in good health. Here the CDR3 DNA reads TGTGCCAGCACAGAGACCGTTTCCACCGGGGAGCTGTTTTTT. Translated, it gives CASTETVSTGELFF.